Each of the 32 T cell receptor beta chains below was sequenced from the same sample in a study of T-cell reconstitution after alpha-beta-depleted transplantation in children. Unique molecular identifiers tagged the TCRbeta library. TCRdb used MiXCR to reprocess the PCR reads, holding one entry per CDR3 protein. The sample consists of about 980,000 distinct CDR3 sequences, roughly 29% of them appearing once. The sequencing here drew on PBMCs, mostly from graft donor cells, taken 360 days after TCRalphabeta/CD19-depleted stem cell transplant. Every receptor here comes from a boy in the first two years of life who had a stem cell transplant for SCID, so the T cells may come from the graft donor.

The chain recombines TRBV28 with TRBJ1-1; 8 bases agree with TRBD1. Germline V gives CDR1 MDHEN, CDR2 SYDVKM. With V trimmed by 6 bases and J by 9 bases, 15 bases remained unmatched. This CDR3 spans 15 amino acids. The CDR3 nucleotides read TGTGCCAGCAGCCCTAATGGACAGGGAATAGGGCAAGCTTTCTTT. Translating it yields CASSPNGQGIGQAFF. The full variable domain, in which reference TRBV28 and TRBJ1-1 provide the parts outside the CDR3, is DVKVTQSSRYLVKRTGEKVFLECVQDMDHENMFWYRQDPGLGLRLIYFSYDVKMKEKGDIPEGYSVSREKKERFSLILESASTNQTSMYLCASSPNGQGIGQAFFGQGTRLTVV.

The chain has TRBV24-1 and TRBJ2-4; a possible D gene is TRBD1 (5 bases). V lost 3 bases and J lost 3, with 11 bases in between. The CDR3 runs 15 residues. Germline V gene data show CDR1 as KGHDR and CDR2 as SFDVKD. The CDR3 is CATSDGTGYKNIQYF. The CDR3, as DNA: TGTGCCACCAGTGATGGTACAGGCTACAAAAACATTCAGTACTTC.

This clonotype was recorded a few times. The rearrangement uses TRBV7-2 and TRBJ2-7, with TRBD2 identical over 9 bases. The CDR3 is 15 residues long. Germline CDR1 reads SGHTA; CDR2 reads FQGNSA. J was trimmed by 3 bases and V by 5 bases; bases with no gene match: 8. The CDR3 here is CASSPRPSGVYEQYF. Here the CDR3 DNA reads TGTGCCAGCAGCCCCCGACCTAGCGGGGTCTACGAGCAGTACTTC.

This chain connects TRBV3-1 to TRBJ1-2, with a weak D call TRBD1 (5 bases). Trimming stripped 3 bases from V and 0 bases from J, with 23 bases between. CDR1 is LGHDT, CDR2 YNNKEL, per germline (reference sequence). This CDR3 has 19 residues. The CDR3, as DNA: TGTGCCAGCAGCCACTTCCGGGACCGGACTTATAACTCTAACTATGGCTACACCTTC. It encodes CASSHFRDRTYNSNYGYTF.

This clonotype was picked up a small number of times. This chain uses TRBV15 with TRBJ2-7, with a weak D call TRBD1 (5 bases). V dropped 5 bases and J dropped 0 bases, with 14 bases sitting between them. The CDR3 length is 15 residues. Germline assignment: CDR1 LNHNV and CDR2 YYDKDF (reference sequence). CDR3 sequence: CATSLGRDSSYEQYF. CDR3 bases: TGTGCCACCAGCCTCGGACGCGACAGCTCCTACGAGCAGTACTTC.

This clonotype was counted between two and nine times. The CDR3 protein is CSVGPQPGGTDTQYF. The CDR3 region has the DNA TGCAGCGTTGGTCCTCAGCCGGGGGGGACAGATACGCAGTATTTT. The chain combines TRBV29-1 with TRBJ2-3; 8 positions agree with TRBD2. J gave up 3 bases and V 4 bases, and 9 bases lay outside the gene matches. Germline-derived CDR1 and CDR2 are SQVTM and ANQGSEA. This CDR3 comprises 15 residues.

This clonotype was observed a few times. This rearrangement joins TRBV10-3 to TRBJ1-1; TRBD1 might be the D (6 bases). V lost 7 bases, J lost 0 bases, and 15 bases lay in between. Germline V gene lookup returns CDR1 ENHRY and CDR2 SYGVKD. The CDR3 totals 15 residues. The CDR3 region has the DNA TGTGCCATCAAGGGGGAGCGGGCCCTGAACACTGAAGCTTTCTTT. Translation: CAIKGERALNTEAFF.

This clonotype has just a few counts. The rearrangement uses TRBV7-9 and TRBJ1-1; 9 bases are shared with TRBD1. The J segment lost 1 base and the V segment lost 5 bases, leaving 5 bases of the junction unmatched. This CDR3 comprises 15 residues. CDR1 and CDR2 (germline): SEHNR, FQNEAQ (reference sequence). In DNA, the CDR3 is TGTGCCAGCAGCACCGGGACAGGGAGGAACACTGAAGCTTTCTTT. Encoded protein: CASSTGTGRNTEAFF.

The V gene is TRBV20-1, the J gene TRBJ2-1; D is undetermined. The V end lost 2 bases, the J end lost 5 bases, and 7 bases lay between the germline ends. This CDR3 is 12 amino acids long. Germline CDR1 and CDR2: DFQATT and SNEGSKA (reference sequence). CDR3 bases: TGCAGTGCTAGATCTAGTAACAATGAGCAGTTCTTC. It encodes CSARSSNNEQFF.

This clonotype was detected only a few times. The chain's CDR3 is CASRGFWSGARDTQYF. As DNA, the CDR3 is TGTGCCAGCAGGGGATTTTGGAGCGGGGCAAGGGATACGCAGTATTTT. The genes are TRBV12-3 or TRBV12-4 and TRBJ2-3; 7 bases line up with TRBD2. The CDR3 is 16 amino acids. V gave up 6 bases and J gave up 6 bases; unmatched junction bases: 15.

This clonotype turned up a few times. This chain uses TRBV15 with TRBJ1-2, with D unresolved. The germline V and J ends were trimmed by 0 bases and 5 bases, with 16 bases remaining between them. Germline V gene sequence: CDR1 LNHNV, CDR2 YYDKDF (reference sequence). The CDR3 has 16 amino acids. In DNA form, the CDR3 reads TGTGCCACCAGCAGAGATCGAATGATACCGGTTTATGGCTACACCTTC. It specifies CATSRDRMIPVYGYTF.

This clonotype appeared once. The chain combines TRBV25-1 with TRBJ1-2; D is possibly TRBD1 (6 bases). The CDR3 loop spans 12 amino acids. CDR1 and CDR2 (germline): MGHDK, SYGVNS. V lost 8 bases and J lost 4, with 11 bases in between. The CDR3 loop is CASGDRCYGYTF. The CDR3 DNA follows: TGTGCCAGCGGCGACAGGTGCTATGGCTACACCTTC.

V usage is TRBV12-3 or TRBV12-4 and J usage is TRBJ2-1, with a possible D match to TRBD2 (5 bases). V dropped 7 bases and J dropped 7 bases, with 14 bases sitting between them. The CDR3 covers 13 residues. CDR3 protein: CASTNWTGNEQFF. The CDR3, as DNA: TGTGCCAGCACAAATTGGACGGGGAATGAGCAGTTCTTC.

The V and J genes are TRBV5-1 and TRBJ2-3, with TRBD1 matching over 9 bases. V lost 4 bases, J lost 2 bases, and 8 bases stayed unmatched. Germline CDR1 reads SGHRS; CDR2 reads YFSETQ. CDR3 size: 16 residues. CDR3 loop: CASSPKWDRATDTQYF. CDR3 nucleotide sequence: TGCGCCAGCAGCCCCAAATGGGACAGGGCCACAGATACGCAGTATTTT.

This clonotype was seen a few times. The V gene is TRBV10-3, the J gene TRBJ2-7; D is perhaps TRBD1 (5 bases). The CDR3 extends over 13 amino acids. The V gene's germline CDR1 is ENHRY and CDR2 SYGVKD. V was shortened by 2 bases and J by 3 bases, with 8 bases between the two germline ends. The CDR3 nucleotides read TGTGCCATCAGTGAGGGACAAGACTACGAGCAGTACTTC. It encodes CAISEGQDYEQYF.

A few counts support this clonotype. The chain employs TRBV7-2 and TRBJ2-5; D remains unclear. Germline-derived CDR1 and CDR2 are SGHTA and FQGNSA. The CDR3 contains 14 residues. Between the trimmed V and J ends, which lost 2 bases and 2 bases, there was a span of 9 bases. CDR3 in DNA: TGTGCCAGCAGCTTAATTGGGCGTCAAGAGACCCAGTACTTC. It codes for CASSLIGRQETQYF. The full variable domain, completed using reference TRBV7-2 and TRBJ2-5, is GAGVSQSPSNKVTEKGKDVELRCDPISGHTALYWYRQSLGQGLEFLIYFQGNSAPDKSGLPSDRFSAERTGGSVSTLTIQRTQQEDSAVYLCASSLIGRQETQYFGPGTRLLVL.

This clonotype was recorded at least ten times. The gene calls are TRBV14 and TRBJ2-7, with 7 bases that match TRBD1. This CDR3 is 13 amino acids long. CDR1 and CDR2 from the germline V gene are SGHDN and FVKESK. V lost 0 bases and J lost 6; bases outside the gene matches: 2. The DNA of the CDR3 is TGTGCCAGCAGCCAAGATAGGGGGCTCGAGCAGTACTTC. Its protein is CASSQDRGLEQYF.

Here the CDR3 DNA reads TGTGCCAGCAGCGACGGACTAGCGGGGACCTACAATGAGCAGTTCTTC. Translated: CASSDGLAGTYNEQFF. The chain recombines TRBV11-1 with TRBJ2-1, with 12 bases matching TRBD2. In germline, CDR1 is SGHAT, CDR2 FQDESV (reference sequence). V was clipped by 5 bases and J by 2 bases; unmatched bases: 4. The CDR3 totals 16 residues.

V and J are TRBV2 and TRBJ2-7; 8 nucleotides agree with TRBD1. The CDR3 loop spans 14 amino acids. V lost 5 bases and J lost 2; bases outside the gene matches: 5. The germline CDR1 and CDR2 sequences are SNHLY and FYNNEI. CDR3 region: CASSLQGVPYEQYF. The CDR3 DNA sequence: TGTGCCAGCAGTTTACAGGGGGTTCCCTACGAGCAGTACTTC. The full variable domain, completed using reference TRBV2 and TRBJ2-7, is EPEVTQTPSHQVTQMGQEVILRCVPISNHLYFYWYRQILGQKVEFLVSFYNNEISEKSEIFDDQFSVERPDGSNFTLKIRSTKLEDSAMYFCASSLQGVPYEQYFGPGTRLTVT.

The gene calls are TRBV20-1 and TRBJ2-7; D is possibly TRBD2 (5 bases). The CDR3 sequence is 14 residues long. The V and J ends lost 0 bases and 3 bases respectively, with 12 bases between them. The germline CDR1 and CDR2 sequences are DFQATT and SNEGSKA (reference sequence). The CDR3 region is CSARDRGSGYEQYF. In DNA, the CDR3 is TGCAGTGCTAGAGATCGAGGGTCCGGCTACGAGCAGTACTTC.

This clonotype was detected a few times. This chain links TRBV5-1 with TRBJ2-1; unclear D gene. Germline loops: CDR1 SGHRS, CDR2 YFSETQ. The CDR3 sequence is 16 residues long. V was clipped by 4 bases and J by 4 bases, with 18 bases between them. CDR3 amino acids: CASSPWAPAAYNEQFF. For the CDR3, the DNA is TGCGCCAGCAGCCCCTGGGCACCCGCGGCATACAATGAGCAGTTCTTC.

The chain couples TRBV13 to TRBJ1-2, with D perhaps matching TRBD1 (5 bases). Germline CDR1 and CDR2: PRHDT and FYEKMQ (reference sequence). The length of the CDR3 is 14 residues. V was cut by 5 bases and J by 8 bases, with 18 bases left in between. CDR3: CASSIRGAQGGYTF. The CDR3 nucleotides are TGTGCCAGCAGCATCCGAGGGGCCCAGGGAGGCTACACCTTC.

The chain carries TRBV5-1 and TRBJ2-3; 8 nucleotides match TRBD2. CDR1 is SGHRS, CDR2 YFSETQ, per germline. V trimming: 4 bases; J trimming: 1 base; junction bases outside the gene matches: 8. This CDR3 comprises 16 residues. CDR3 coding DNA: TGCGCCAGCAGCAGAGCAAATAGCGGGGGCACAGATACGCAGTATTTT. The encoded protein is CASSRANSGGTDTQYF. Full variable domain (rest looked up from reference TRBV5-1 and TRBJ2-3): KAGVTQTPRYLIKTRGQQVTLSCSPISGHRSVSWYQQTPGQGLQFLFEYFSETQRNKGNFPGRFSGRQFSNSRSEMNVSTLELGDSALYLCASSRANSGGTDTQYFGPGTRLTVL.

This clonotype was counted between two and nine times. CDR3: CASSPPTGGGSNEKLFF. The CDR3 DNA follows: TGCGCCAGCAGCCCCCCGACAGGGGGGGGTTCTAATGAAAAACTGTTTTTT. This chain joins TRBV5-1 and TRBJ1-4, with 9 nucleotides matching TRBD1. The CDR3 spans 17 residues. J was trimmed by 3 bases and V by 4 bases; bases with no gene match: 10. CDR1 and CDR2 from the germline V gene are SGHRS and YFSETQ.

This clonotype was counted once. This rearrangement joins TRBV7-8 to TRBJ2-1; D perhaps matches TRBD2 (5 bases). From germline, CDR1 is SGHVS and CDR2 FQNEAQ. The CDR3 has 14 amino acids. Trimming stripped 5 bases from V and 7 bases from J, with 15 bases between. As DNA, the CDR3 is TGTGCCAGCAGCCCCTTTCGGGGTAGTAATGAGCAGTTCTTC. It yields the protein CASSPFRGSNEQFF.

Only a few counts were recorded for this clonotype. Mismatch with germline at one junction end may stem from a read error. The chain combines TRBV20-1 with TRBJ2-3; no clear D gene. The CDR3 sequence is 11 residues long. Germline CDR1 and CDR2: DFQATT and SNEGSKA (reference sequence). The CDR3 DNA is TGCAGTGCCTTTCCCAGACGCACGCTTGATTTT. The encoded protein is CSAFPRRTLDF.

The gene calls are TRBV5-1 and TRBJ2-5, with D perhaps matching TRBD2 (5 bases). V lost 6 bases to trimming and J lost 5 bases, with 17 bases between them. Germline V gene data show CDR1 as SGHRS and CDR2 as YFSETQ. The CDR3 totals 14 residues. The chain's CDR3 is CASTSGSPGETQYF. CDR3 DNA: TGCGCCAGCACCTCGGGGAGCCCGGGGGAGACCCAGTACTTC.

As regards this clonotype: The junction and the germline gene differ at one end; a read error may be behind it. This chain links TRBV7-9 with TRBJ2-3; D is ambiguous. The length of the CDR3 is 16 residues. Per the germline V gene, CDR1 is SEHNR and CDR2 is FQNEAQ (reference sequence). The CDR3 DNA follows: TGTGCCAGCAGCCCTCGGGCCTACGGGTTGGCAGATACGCAGAATTTT. Residues: CASSPRAYGLADTQNF.

J is TRBJ1-5 and V is TRBV20-1; D unclear. The CDR3 contains 15 residues. Germline lookup yields CDR1 DFQATT and CDR2 SNEGSKA (reference sequence). The ends were cut back, 4 bases at V and 3 bases at J, with 16 bases in the middle. The CDR3 loop is CSATQNPWDNQPQHF. In DNA form, the CDR3 reads TGCAGTGCTACCCAAAACCCCTGGGACAATCAGCCCCAGCATTTT.

This clonotype was counted ten times or more. The chain combines TRBV24-1 with TRBJ2-1; TRBD1 might be the D (6 bases). There are 12 residues in the CDR3. With 7 bases removed from V and 7 bases from J, the gap between germline ends came to 10 bases. In germline, CDR1 is KGHDR, CDR2 SFDVKD. In DNA, the CDR3 is TGTGCCACCAGCAGGGGCCCGAATGAGCAGTTCTTC. Translation: CATSRGPNEQFF.

The V gene is TRBV29-1, the J gene TRBJ2-7, with D perhaps matching TRBD2 (6 bases). Germline-derived CDR1 and CDR2 are SQVTM and ANQGSEA. CDR3 length: 14 amino acids. V was shortened by 6 bases and J by 2 bases, with 17 bases between the two germline ends. As DNA, the CDR3 is TGCAGCGTAATCGGGACTCCTGGGACCTACGAGCAGTACTTC. Its translation: CSVIGTPGTYEQYF.

The V gene is TRBV5-1, the J gene TRBJ2-1; 8 nucleotides agree with TRBD1. Per germline, CDR1 SGHRS and CDR2 YFSETQ. This CDR3 contains 17 residues. After removal of 7 bases from V and 5 bases from J, the junction contained 17 bases not matched to a gene. Here the CDR3 DNA reads TGCGCCAGCCGACTAGGGACGACAGGGGTCGGTCACAATGAGCAGTTCTTC. This gives the protein CASRLGTTGVGHNEQFF. Supplemented by reference TRBV5-1 and TRBJ2-1, the full variable domain reads KAGVTQTPRYLIKTRGQQVTLSCSPISGHRSVSWYQQTPGQGLQFLFEYFSETQRNKGNFPGRFSGRQFSNSRSEMNVSTLELGDSALYLCASRLGTTGVGHNEQFFGPGTRLTVL.